This T cell receptor beta chain comes out of a study of blood T cells in healthy people across ages. General study findings and limits: Strong correlation existed between TCR beta diversity and naive T cell percentage.

Trimming cost V 5 bases and J 6 bases, with 10 bases left between them. The germline V gene encodes CDR1 SEHNR and CDR2 FQNEAQ (reference sequence). The CDR3 has 12 amino acids. Each of the donors had roughly 9.4 milliliters of peripheral blood drawn into EDTA-treated Vacutainer tubes. Every sample gave at least 5 micrograms of total RNA when it was extracted. Together with a sample-barcoded 5' primer, a J-beta primer mix was included in a second PCR lasting roughly 6 to 12 cycles. No fewer than 3 million CDR3-containing paired-end reads came from each sample. TCRdb used MiXCR to reprocess the 5' RACE reads, holding one entry per CDR3 protein. The table lists hundreds of thousands of distinct CDR3 sequences, under 45% of them singletons, with roughly 19% in the top ten. In regard to this clonotype: Its antigen remains unknown.

V is TRBV7-9 and J is TRBJ1-2; D remains ambiguous. Sequencing was done on a sample of blood. The receptor's source is a man between 60 and 75 years old in good health. CDR3 sequence reads: CASSETSDGYTF. DNA for the CDR3: TGTGCCAGCAGCGAAACGTCCGATGGCTACACCTTC. Full variable domain (outside the CDR3, taken from reference TRBV7-9 and TRBJ1-2): DTGVSQNPRHKITKRGQNVTFRCDPISEHNRLYWYRQTLGQGPEFLTYFQNEAQLEKSRLLSDRFSAERPKGSFSTLEIQRTEQGDSAMYLCASSETSDGYTFGSGTRLTVV.